This T cell receptor (beta chain) was retrieved from a study of shared clonotypes between healthy human individuals. General study results and limits: Since donors were few, the genetic and exposure-history diversity represented was limited.

CD4+ cells were split into CD45RA+ naive and CD45RA-negative memory subsets. This table comes from immunoSEQ multiplex PCR, and its TCRdb copy is limited to in-frame clones, with some not included. The sample has over a million clones; approximately 80% are singletons. Comments on this clone: The antigen is undetermined.

V was clipped by 8 bases and J by 6 bases, with 16 bases between them. The CDR3 sequence is 13 residues long. CDR1 is MNHNS and CDR2 is SASEGT in the germline V gene. This sequence originates from a man aged 18 to 35 in good health. Some clones in this sample may be carry-over from other donors' samples. The chain is built from TRBV6-1 and TRBJ1-1, with D unresolved. Specimen: memory CD4+ T cells from PBMCs. Subset defined: CD45RA-negative fraction. The CDR3 nucleotides are TGTGCCAGCGTTGGGTGGTTTCTCGCTGAAGCTTTCTTT. Its protein product is CASVGWFLAEAFF.